This TCR beta chain was found in a study of blood T cells in healthy people across ages. Then a second PCR, running roughly 7 to 11 cycles, was carried out with a sample-barcoded 5' primer and a J-beta primer mix. TCRdb fed the 5' RACE reads into MiXCR, producing one record per CDR3 protein. This sample has approximately 1.5 million distinct CDR3 sequences, with less than 45% found just once. This CDR3 contains 13 residues. Per the germline V gene, CDR1 is MNHNY and CDR2 is SVGAGI (reference sequence). The sequenced sample consisted of blood. The chain employs TRBV6-6 and TRBJ2-7; possibly TRBD1 for D (6 bases). The assigned J gene may be wrong: the sequence end matches TRBJ2-5 better. This receptor was taken from a woman aged 18-29 years in good health. The CDR3 DNA follows: TGTGCCAGCAGTTTCAGGGGCTATGAGACCCAGTACTTC. The encoded protein is CASSFRGYETQYF.